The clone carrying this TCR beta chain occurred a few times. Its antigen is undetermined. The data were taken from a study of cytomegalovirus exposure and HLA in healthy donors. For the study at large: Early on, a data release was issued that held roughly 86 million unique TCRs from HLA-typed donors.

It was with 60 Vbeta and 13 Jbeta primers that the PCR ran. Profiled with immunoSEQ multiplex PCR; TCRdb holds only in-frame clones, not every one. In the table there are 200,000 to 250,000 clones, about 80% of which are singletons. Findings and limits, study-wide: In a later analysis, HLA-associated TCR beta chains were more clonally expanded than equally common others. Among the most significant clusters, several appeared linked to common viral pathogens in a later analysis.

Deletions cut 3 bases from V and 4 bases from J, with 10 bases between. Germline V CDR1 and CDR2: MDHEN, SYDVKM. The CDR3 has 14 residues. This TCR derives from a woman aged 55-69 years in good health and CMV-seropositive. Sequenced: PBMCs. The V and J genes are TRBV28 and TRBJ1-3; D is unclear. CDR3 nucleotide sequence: TGTGCCAGCAGTTTTAGCCCGCTAGGAAACACCATATATTTT. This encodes CASSFSPLGNTIYF.